This T cell receptor beta chain stems from a study of blood T cell repertoires in COVID-19. Study as a whole: Material from acute and convalescent COVID-19 was sourced from the United States, Italy and Spain. T cells, B-cell-depleted T cells, or PBMCs supplied cDNA or gDNA.

The CDR3 is 15 amino acids. Between the trimmed V and J ends, which lost 4 bases and 0 bases, there was a span of 10 bases. CDR1 and CDR2 from the germline V gene are SGDLS and YYNGEE. This clone showed up just once. Source study methods: Estimates of nucleated cell counts were drawn from the amplification of reference gene primers. The table came from immunoSEQ multiplex PCR; TCRdb's copy has only in-frame clones and leaves some out. V and J calls and clone size are given by that table; D and trimming were obtained from the DNA. The table lists roughly 250,000 clones, 75% to 85% of them singletons, with more than 5.5% in the top ten.

V is TRBV9 and J is TRBJ1-4, with unresolved D. Sequencing was carried out using peripheral blood. The receptor was derived from a human donor in a cohort sampled during active COVID-19. In nucleotides, the CDR3 is TGTGCCAGCAGCCCCCGGAGCGCAACTAATGAAAAACTGTTTTTT. Its translation is CASSPRSATNEKLFF. The complete variable domain, with remaining parts taken from reference TRBV9 and TRBJ1-4, reads DSGVTQTPKHLITATGQRVTLRCSPRSGDLSVYWYQQSLDQGLQFLIQYYNGEERAKGNILERFSAQQFPDLHSELNLSSLELGDSALYFCASSPRSATNEKLFFGSGTQLSVL.